The 21 T cell receptor beta chains given below trace back to one sample, sequenced in a study of blood T cell repertoires in COVID-19. Using immunoSEQ multiplex PCR, the repertoire was profiled, and TCRdb retains in-frame clones only, with some absent. The table lists under 250,000 clones, approximately 80% of them singletons. Material: peripheral blood. The source of these receptors is a woman in her fifties or sixties with active or convalescent COVID-19.

This clone was seen a few times. The chain carries TRBV5-1 and TRBJ1-1; 9 bases are a match to TRBD1. In germline, CDR1 is SGHRS, CDR2 YFSETQ. J lost 6 bases, V lost 4 bases, and 7 bases had no gene match. This CDR3 contains 14 residues. In nucleotides, the CDR3 is TGCGCCAGCAGCCCACAGGGGGCGAGGGCTGAAGCTTTCTTT. Protein: CASSPQGARAEAFF.

The rearrangement uses TRBV27 and TRBJ1-1; D is perhaps TRBD1 (5 bases). Trimming removed 1 base at V and 0 bases at J, with 6 bases between. Germline V gene lookup returns CDR1 MNHEY and CDR2 SMNVEV (reference sequence). The CDR3 covers 14 residues. CDR3 DNA: TGTGCCAGCAGTTTATGGGGGGTGAACACTGAAGCTTTCTTT. Amino acid sequence: CASSLWGVNTEAFF.

This sequence joins TRBV7-9 and TRBJ1-5; TRBD1 matches at 9 bases. Trimming removed 5 bases from V and 5 bases from J; junction bases left unmatched: 4. Germline V gene sequence: CDR1 SEHNR, CDR2 FQNEAQ (reference sequence). The CDR3 is 14 residues long. The CDR3, as DNA: TGTGCCAGCAGCCAGGACAGGGGACATCAGCCCCAGCATTTT. Its translation is CASSQDRGHQPQHF.

This chain joins TRBV2 and TRBJ1-5; D unclear. V lost 8 bases and J 0 bases, leaving 11 bases between the germline ends. The germline V gene encodes CDR1 SNHLY and CDR2 FYNNEI. The CDR3 has 14 residues. CDR3 nucleotide sequence: TGTGCCAGCTCAGACACCAATAGCAATCAGCCCCAGCATTTT. Translated, it gives CASSDTNSNQPQHF.

The V gene is TRBV29-1, the J gene TRBJ2-1, with a weak D call TRBD1 (5 bases). The CDR3 consists of 11 residues. The germline V gene has CDR1 SQVTM and CDR2 ANQGSEA. Trimming shortened V by 3 bases and J by 8 bases, and 8 bases separated the two germline ends. CDR3 in amino acids: CSVDKGYEQFF. The DNA of the CDR3 is TGCAGCGTTGACAAGGGGTATGAGCAGTTCTTC.

The chain carries TRBV28 and TRBJ2-5; 11 nucleotides match TRBD2. The germline V gene has CDR1 MDHEN and CDR2 SYDVKM. The CDR3 sequence is 15 residues long. Trimming took 6 bases from V and 2 from J; bases not matched to a gene: 5. The CDR3 region is CASSPTSGAQETQYF. In DNA, the CDR3 is TGTGCCAGCAGCCCGACTAGCGGGGCTCAAGAGACCCAGTACTTC.

This chain joins TRBV19 and TRBJ1-1; 7 bases are a match to TRBD1. CDR3 length: 14 amino acids. From germline, CDR1 is LNHDA and CDR2 SQIVND (reference sequence). V was clipped by 10 bases and J by 7 bases; unmatched bases: 15. The CDR3 spells CATMDRRFSNEAFF. The CDR3 nucleotides are TGTGCCACCATGGACAGGCGGTTTAGTAATGAAGCTTTCTTT.

The chain employs TRBV11-2 and TRBJ2-6; D remains unclear. Trimming pared 0 bases from V and 1 base from J, leaving 4 bases between. The V gene's germline CDR1 is SGHAT and CDR2 FQNNGV. The CDR3 has 15 residues. CDR3 residues: CASSLDLSGANVLTF. CDR3 sequence (DNA): TGTGCCAGCAGCTTAGATCTTTCTGGGGCCAACGTCCTGACTTTC.

The chain employs TRBV3-1 (or the pseudogene TRBV3-2) and TRBJ2-1; 10 nucleotides line up with TRBD2. V lost 1 base and J lost 10; bases outside the gene matches: 13. CDR1 LGHDT and CDR2 YNNKEL come from the germline V gene (reference sequence). The CDR3 covers 17 residues. This CDR3 reads CASSQGFSAGGAGEQFF. The CDR3 nucleotides read TGTGCCAGCAGCCAAGGATTTTCAGCGGGAGGGGCCGGAGAGCAGTTCTTC.

The gene calls are TRBV11-2 and TRBJ2-1; D might be TRBD2 (6 bases). The V gene lost 5 bases and the J gene lost 4 bases, with 15 bases spanning the gap. CDR3 size: 15 residues. Germline V gene data show CDR1 as SGHAT and CDR2 as FQNNGV. CDR3 bases: TGTGCCAGCAGCCCAAATGGGCGGGGATACAATGAGCAGTTCTTC. Amino acid sequence: CASSPNGRGYNEQFF.

V gene TRBV11-2 combines with J gene TRBJ2-5, with D perhaps TRBD2 (5 bases). Trimming cost V 5 bases and J 9 bases, with 19 bases left between them. Germline V lookup: CDR1 SGHAT, CDR2 FQNNGV. The CDR3 runs to 14 residues. The CDR3: CASSRDHRSGPQYF. CDR3 sequence (DNA): TGTGCCAGCAGCCGCGACCACCGAAGCGGCCCCCAGTACTTC.

This clone was observed a few times. V and J are TRBV6-6 and TRBJ2-4; a possible D gene is TRBD1 (5 bases). The CDR3 contains 13 residues. V lost 5 bases and J 5 bases, leaving 10 bases between the germline ends. Germline V gene lookup returns CDR1 MNHNY and CDR2 SVGAGI (reference sequence). The CDR3 coding sequence is TGTGCCAGCAGTAAAACAGGAGAAAACATTCAGTACTTC. Amino acid sequence: CASSKTGENIQYF.

The chain couples TRBV6-2 or TRBV6-3 to TRBJ1-6, with TRBD1 matching over 11 bases. The CDR3 loop spans 18 amino acids. The germline CDR1 and CDR2 sequences are MNHEY and SVGEGT. After removal of 4 bases from V and 6 bases from J, the junction contained 11 bases not matched to a gene. In DNA, the CDR3 is TGTGCCAGCAGTTCTTCACCGGGACAGGGGGTTGGTAATTCACCCCTCCACTTT. Translation: CASSSSPGQGVGNSPLHF.

The genes are TRBV30 and TRBJ2-7; D is possibly TRBD2 (5 bases). V was cut by 5 bases and J by 4 bases, with 12 bases left in between. Germline-derived CDR1 and CDR2 are GTSNPN and SVGIG (reference sequence). The CDR3 extends over 12 amino acids. CDR3 in DNA: TGTGCCTGGGCTAGGGAGAGGTACGAGCAGTACTTC. Translation gives CAWARERYEQYF.

V gene TRBV6-5 combines with J gene TRBJ1-1, with TRBD1 matching 7 bases. CDR3 size: 16 residues. V shed 4 bases, J shed 7 bases, and the junction held 15 bases outside the gene matches. Germline loops: CDR1 MNHEY, CDR2 SVGAGI. This chain's CDR3 is CASSSTPRGTAHEAFF. CDR3 sequence (DNA): TGTGCCAGCAGTTCGACCCCACGAGGGACAGCACATGAAGCTTTCTTT.

This clone has just a few counts. The CDR3 sequence: CASSLGGGSEAFF. The CDR3 DNA follows: TGTGCCAGCAGCCTAGGGGGGGGATCCGAAGCTTTCTTT. This chain links TRBV21-1 with TRBJ1-1. TRBV21-1 is given as a pseudogene. The CDR3 sequence is 13 residues long.

CDR3 residues: CASSLARDNGYTF. The DNA of the CDR3 is TGTGCCAGCAGCTTAGCCAGGGACAATGGCTACACCTTC. The chain is built from TRBV7-8 and TRBJ1-2, with TRBD1 as a possible D gene (6 bases). From germline, CDR1 is SGHVS and CDR2 FQNEAQ. V lost 0 bases to trimming and J lost 6 bases, with 8 bases between them. This CDR3 contains 13 residues.

The chain couples TRBV20-1 to TRBJ2-2; D is perhaps TRBD2 (5 bases). Trimming shortened V by 3 bases and J by 1 base, and 12 bases separated the two germline ends. This CDR3 is 15 amino acids long. The germline V gene has CDR1 DFQATT and CDR2 SNEGSKA (reference sequence). Here the CDR3 DNA reads TGCAGTGCTAGTCGAGACTACCTGAACACCGGGGAGCTGTTTTTT. This encodes CSASRDYLNTGELFF.

In this sample, this clone turned up once. The chain joins TRBV3-1 (or the pseudogene TRBV3-2) to TRBJ1-3; 9 bases map to TRBD1. This CDR3 spans 18 amino acids. Germline lookup yields CDR1 LGHDT and CDR2 YNNKEL (reference sequence). Trimming removed 1 base from V and 2 bases from J; junction bases left unmatched: 9. The chain's CDR3 is CASSQGHLTGGAGNTIYF. The CDR3 coding sequence is TGTGCCAGCAGCCAAGGGCATTTAACAGGGGGCGCTGGAAACACCATATATTTT.

This clone is a singleton in its sample. The J gene is TRBJ2-5, the V gene TRBV30; 7 nucleotides line up with TRBD2. V was clipped by 0 bases and J by 4 bases; unmatched bases: 5. Germline-derived CDR1 and CDR2 are GTSNPN and SVGIG (reference sequence). The CDR3 extends over 14 amino acids. CDR3 amino acids: CAWSVGGSGETQYF. The DNA of the CDR3 is TGTGCCTGGAGTGTAGGCGGGAGCGGAGAGACCCAGTACTTC.

This chain links TRBV11-3 with TRBJ2-3; TRBD2 is a possible D gene (7 bases). V was trimmed by 1 base and J by 2 bases, leaving 10 bases between them. CDR1 SGHNT and CDR2 YENEEA come from the germline V gene. CDR3 size: 15 residues. The CDR3 DNA reads as TGTGCCAGCAGCTTAGTCGGGGGGCCCACAGATACGCAGTATTTT. The encoded protein is CASSLVGGPTDTQYF.